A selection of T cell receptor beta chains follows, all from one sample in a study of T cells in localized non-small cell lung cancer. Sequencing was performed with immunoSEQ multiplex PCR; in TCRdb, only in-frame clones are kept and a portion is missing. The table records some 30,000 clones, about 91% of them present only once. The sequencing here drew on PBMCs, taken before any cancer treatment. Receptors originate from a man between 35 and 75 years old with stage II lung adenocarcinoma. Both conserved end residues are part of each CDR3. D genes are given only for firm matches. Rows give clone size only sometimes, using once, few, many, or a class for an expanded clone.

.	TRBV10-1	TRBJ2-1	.	CASSESTWQTHNNEQFF	TGCGCCAGCAGTGAGTCGACGTGGCAGACCCATAATAATGAGCAGTTCTTC
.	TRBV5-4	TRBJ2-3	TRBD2	CASRPGVAGVSDTQYF	TGTGCCAGCAGACCCGGGGTAGCGGGAGTATCAGATACGCAGTATTTT
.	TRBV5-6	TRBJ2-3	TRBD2	CASRRLAGRLTDTQYF	TGTGCCAGCAGACGACTAGCGGGACGTCTCACAGATACGCAGTATTTT
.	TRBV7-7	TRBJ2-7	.	CASSLGPASVREQYF	TGTGCCAGCAGCTTGGGCCCCGCCAGTGTAAGAGAGCAGTACTTC
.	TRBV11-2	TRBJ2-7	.	CASSLAEPDRSYEQYF	TGTGCCAGCAGCCTAGCCGAACCCGACAGGTCCTACGAGCAGTACTTC
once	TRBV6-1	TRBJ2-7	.	CASSEARGGLSPYEQYF	TGTGCCAGCAGTGAGGCCAGAGGGGGTTTAAGTCCCTACGAGCAGTACTTC
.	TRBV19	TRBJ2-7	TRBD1	CASSLRGLFYEQYF	TGTGCCAGTAGTCTCAGGGGGTTGTTCTACGAGCAGTACTTC
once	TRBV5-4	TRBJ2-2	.	CASSLESVGTGELFF	TGTGCCAGCAGCTTGGAGTCGGTTGGGACCGGGGAGCTGTTTTTT
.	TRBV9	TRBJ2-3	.	CASSVAPLPDTQYF	TGTGCCAGCAGCGTAGCTCCACTCCCGGATACGCAGTATTTT
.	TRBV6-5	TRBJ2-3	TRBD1	CASSTDRGFDTQYF	TGTGCCAGCAGTACGGACAGGGGATTTGATACGCAGTATTTT
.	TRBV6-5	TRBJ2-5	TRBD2	CASSYTQGGETQYF	TGTGCCAGCAGTTACACCCAGGGAGGGGAGACCCAGTACTTC
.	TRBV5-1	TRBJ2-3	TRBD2	CASSPPGTRDTDTQYF	TGCGCCAGCAGCCCACCCGGGACTAGGGACACAGATACGCAGTATTTT
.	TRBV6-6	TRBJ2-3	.	CASKDGPRSDTQYF	TGTGCCAGCAAGGACGGCCCAAGGTCAGATACGCAGTATTTT
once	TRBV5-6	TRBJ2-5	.	CASSSTQGRYQETQYF	TGTGCCAGCAGCTCTACGCAGGGTCGCTACCAAGAGACCCAGTACTTC
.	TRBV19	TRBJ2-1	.	CASSIPADEQFF	TGTGCCAGTAGTATCCCAGCGGATGAGCAGTTCTTC
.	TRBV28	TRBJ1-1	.	CASRLLNTEAFF	TGTGCCAGCAGACTCCTGAACACTGAAGCTTTCTTT
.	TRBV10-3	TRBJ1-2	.	CASSPGGDYGYTF	TGTGCCTCCTCCCCGGGGGGGGACTATGGCTACACCTTC
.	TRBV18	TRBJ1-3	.	CASSPRGQRDTIYF	TGTGCCAGCTCACCACGGGGGCAGAGAGACACCATATATTTT
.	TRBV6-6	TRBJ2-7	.	CASSYSDRDYEQYF	TGTGCCAGCAGTTACTCGGACAGAGACTACGAGCAGTACTTC
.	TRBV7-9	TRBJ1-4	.	CASSLIVLGAREKLFF	TGTGCCAGCAGCTTAATTGTTCTGGGGGCGAGGGAAAAACTGTTTTTT
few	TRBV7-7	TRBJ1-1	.	CASSFGKKAFF	TGTGCCAGCAGCTTCGGGAAGAAAGCTTTCTTT
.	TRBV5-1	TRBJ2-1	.	CASSLVRLDEQFF	TGCGCCAGCAGCTTGGTCCGGTTGGATGAGCAGTTCTTC
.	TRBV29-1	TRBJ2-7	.	CSVEKNDKAYEQYF	TGCAGCGTTGAAAAAAACGACAAGGCCTACGAGCAGTACTTC
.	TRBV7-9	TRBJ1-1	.	CASSLDYVTEAFF	TGTGCCAGCAGCTTAGATTACGTAACTGAAGCTTTCTTT
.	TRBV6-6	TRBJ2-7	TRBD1	CASSRDSLTYEQYF	TGTGCCAGCAGTAGGGACAGCCTCACCTACGAGCAGTACTTC
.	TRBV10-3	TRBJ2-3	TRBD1	CATYRDRSTDTQYF	TGTGCCACCTACCGGGACAGGAGCACAGATACGCAGTATTTT
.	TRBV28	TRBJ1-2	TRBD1	CASSVTGGTYGYTF	TGTGCCAGCAGTGTTACAGGGGGAACCTATGGCTACACCTTC
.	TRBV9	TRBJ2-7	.	CASSPRGRGWDEQYF	TGTGCCAGCAGCCCCCGGGGACGTGGGTGGGACGAGCAGTACTTC
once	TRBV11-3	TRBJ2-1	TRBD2	CASSLTSRGDEQFF	TGTGCCAGCAGCTTAACGTCCCGGGGGGATGAGCAGTTCTTC
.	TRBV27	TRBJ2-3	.	CASNYRDTQYF	TGTGCCAGCAACTATAGAGATACGCAGTATTTT
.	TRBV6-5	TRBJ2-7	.	CASSYSEQSSWEQYF	TGTGCCAGCAGTTACTCGGAACAGTCTTCCTGGGAGCAGTACTTC
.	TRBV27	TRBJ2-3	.	CASSFPSGTQYF	TGTGCCAGCAGTTTCCCCTCGGGTACGCAGTATTTT
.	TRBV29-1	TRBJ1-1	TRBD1	CSVGRQGYTEAFF	TGCAGCGTTGGTCGACAGGGGTACACTGAAGCTTTCTTT
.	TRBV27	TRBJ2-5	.	CASSLRGSQETQYF	TGTGCCAGCAGTTTACGGGGGTCCCAAGAGACCCAGTACTTC
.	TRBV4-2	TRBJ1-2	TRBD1	CASSQGQGGYGYTF	TGTGCCAGCAGCCAGGGACAGGGGGGCTATGGCTACACCTTC
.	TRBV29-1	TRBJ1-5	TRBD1	CSVGTGSNQPQHF	TGCAGCGTGGGGACAGGGAGCAATCAGCCCCAGCATTTT
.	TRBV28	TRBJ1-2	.	CASSFSGAYGYTF	TGTGCCAGCTCCTTCTCAGGCGCCTATGGCTACACCTTC
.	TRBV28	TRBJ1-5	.	CASSFESGPTNQPQHF	TGTGCCAGCAGTTTTGAGTCAGGGCCTACCAATCAGCCCCAGCATTTT
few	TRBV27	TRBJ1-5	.	CASKGSGPNQPQHF	TGTGCCAGCAAGGGTTCAGGGCCCAATCAGCCCCAGCATTTT
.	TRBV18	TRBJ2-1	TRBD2	CASSPRGLASPGEQFF	TGTGCCAGCTCACCACGAGGACTAGCCAGTCCGGGTGAGCAGTTCTTC
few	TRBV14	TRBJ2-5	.	CASSQGGWQRETQYF	TGTGCCAGCAGCCAAGGGGGTTGGCAGAGGGAGACCCAGTACTTC
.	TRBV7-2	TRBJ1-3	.	CASSFGQGSGNTIYF	TGTGCCAGCAGCTTTGGTCAGGGTTCTGGAAACACCATATATTTT
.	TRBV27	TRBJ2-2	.	CASSLNAGRTGELFF	TGTGCCAGCAGTTTAAACGCAGGGCGGACCGGGGAGCTGTTTTTT
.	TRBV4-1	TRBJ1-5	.	CASSQGSGDLGPQHF	TGCGCCAGCAGCCAAGGCAGTGGAGACCTGGGGCCCCAGCATTTT